This T cell receptor beta chain derives from a study of cytomegalovirus exposure and HLA in healthy donors. General study findings and limits: The availability of immune exposure information extended only to CMV serostatus.

PCR primers comprised 60 Vbeta and 13 Jbeta primers. Using immunoSEQ multiplex PCR, the repertoire was profiled, and TCRdb retains in-frame clones only, with some absent. The data contain under 150,000 clones, 70% to 80% of them seen just once; the ten biggest clones take up around 4.9%. Germline V CDR1 and CDR2: KGHSH, LQKENI. V was clipped by 4 bases and J by 7 bases, with 8 bases between them. The CDR3 is made up of 13 amino acids. A note on this clone: What it recognizes is unknown.

The gene calls are TRBV18 and TRBJ1-6; D is undetermined. This TCR was recovered from a male donor in good health and CMV-seronegative. Material: PBMCs. The chain's CDR3 is CASSLDWNSPLHF. CDR3 coding DNA: TGTGCCAGCTCACTGGACTGGAATTCACCCCTCCACTTT.